These 4 T cell receptor beta chains were sequenced from one sample in a study of T cell repertoires in cytomegalovirus infection. MiXCR, run by TCRdb on the reads, gives a single entry per CDR3 protein. In the table there are 600,000 to 800,000 distinct CDR3 sequences, 24% of which are singletons. Specimen: CD8+ T cells from PBMCs. These TCRs come from a human donor in good health (CMV status not recorded). Some clones in this sample may be carry-over from other donors' samples.

V and J are TRBV20-1 and TRBJ1-6, with a weak D call TRBD1 (5 bases). The CDR3 spans 16 residues. CDR1 is DFQATT, CDR2 SNEGSKA, per germline (reference sequence). Trimming shortened V by 3 bases and J by 6 bases, and 18 bases separated the two germline ends. This CDR3 reads CSARLGQVGINSPLHF. The CDR3 region has the DNA TGCAGTGCTAGGCTTGGACAAGTTGGGATTAATTCACCCCTCCACTTT.

Comment on this clonotype: A junction boundary mismatches the germline segment, possibly from a read error. This chain links TRBV11-2 with TRBJ2-3; TRBD1 matches 9 bases. Germline V gene data show CDR1 as SGHAT and CDR2 as FQNNGV. This CDR3 has 15 residues. As DNA, the CDR3 is TGTGTCAGCAGTCCTCGGGACAGGGGCACAGATACGCAGTATTTT. As protein: CVSSPRDRGTDTQYF.

The V call is TRBV7-6, the J call TRBJ2-7, with 8 bases lining up with TRBD2. Germline V gene sequence: CDR1 SGHVS, CDR2 FNYEAQ. V lost 2 bases to trimming and J lost 7 bases; unmatched junction nucleotides: 4. This CDR3 has 13 residues. CDR3 region: CASSLPGGAEQYF. DNA for the CDR3: TGTGCCAGCAGCTTACCGGGGGGGGCGGAGCAGTACTTC.

J is TRBJ1-6 and V is TRBV28, with TRBD1 as a possible D gene (6 bases). The CDR3 sequence is 14 residues long. CDR1 and CDR2 from the germline V gene are MDHEN and SYDVKM. V lost 6 bases to trimming and J lost 10 bases, with 16 bases between them. The CDR3 sequence is CASSTGSRRSPLHF. The CDR3 DNA is TGTGCCAGCAGCACAGGGAGCCGGCGGTCACCCCTCCACTTT.